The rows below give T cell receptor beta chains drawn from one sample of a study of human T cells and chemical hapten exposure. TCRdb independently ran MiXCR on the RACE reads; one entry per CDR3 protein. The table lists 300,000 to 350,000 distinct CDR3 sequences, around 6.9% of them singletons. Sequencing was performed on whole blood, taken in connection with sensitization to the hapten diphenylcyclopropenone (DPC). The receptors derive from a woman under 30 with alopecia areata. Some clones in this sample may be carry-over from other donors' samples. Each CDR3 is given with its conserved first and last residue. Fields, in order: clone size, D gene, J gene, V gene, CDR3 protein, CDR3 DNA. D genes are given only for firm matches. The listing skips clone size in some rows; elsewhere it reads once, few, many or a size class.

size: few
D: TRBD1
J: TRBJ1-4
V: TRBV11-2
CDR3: CASSHRGSNEKLFF
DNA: TGTGCCAGCAGCCACAGGGGTTCCAATGAAAAACTGTTTTTT

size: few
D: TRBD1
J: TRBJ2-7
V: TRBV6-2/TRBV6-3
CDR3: CASSYIGVRDSSYEQYF
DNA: TGTGCCAGCAGTTATATTGGTGTCCGGGACAGCTCCTACGAGCAGTACTTC

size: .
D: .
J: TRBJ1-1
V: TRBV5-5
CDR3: CASRNQGINTEAFF
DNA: TGTGCCAGCAGGAACCAGGGGATAAACACTGAAGCTTTCTTT

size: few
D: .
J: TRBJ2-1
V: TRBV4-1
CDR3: CASSQTTASSYNEQFF
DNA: TGCGCCAGCAGCCAAACGACGGCGAGCTCCTACAATGAGCAGTTCTTC

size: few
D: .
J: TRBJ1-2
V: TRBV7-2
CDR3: CASSLERSNYGYTF
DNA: TGTGCCAGCAGCTTAGAGCGCAGCAACTATGGCTACACCTTC

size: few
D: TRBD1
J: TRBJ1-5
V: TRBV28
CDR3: CASSTTTGGWQPQHF
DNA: TGTGCCAGCAGTACCACCACAGGGGGCTGGCAGCCCCAGCATTTT

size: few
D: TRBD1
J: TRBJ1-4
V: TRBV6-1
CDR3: CASRVQGVFNEKLFF
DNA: TGTGCCAGCAGAGTACAGGGGGTGTTTAATGAAAAACTGTTTTTT

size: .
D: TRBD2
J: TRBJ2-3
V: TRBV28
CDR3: CASSSPPGRSGGAGTDTQYF
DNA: TGTGCCAGCAGCTCTCCTCCCGGTAGGAGCGGGGGGGCCGGCACAGATACGCAGTATTTT

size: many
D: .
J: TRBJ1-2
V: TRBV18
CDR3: CASSPEELYGYTF
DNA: TGTGCCAGCTCACCCGAAGAGCTCTATGGCTACACCTTC

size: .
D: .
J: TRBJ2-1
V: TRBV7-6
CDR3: CASTPGPGDEQFF
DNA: TGTGCCAGCACCCCGGGCCCGGGGGATGAGCAGTTCTTC

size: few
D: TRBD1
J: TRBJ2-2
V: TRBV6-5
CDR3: CASSRQGAVTGELFF
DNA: TGTGCCAGCAGTCGTCAGGGGGCGGTCACCGGGGAGCTGTTTTTT

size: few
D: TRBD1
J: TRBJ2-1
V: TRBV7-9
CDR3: CASSIRALFKRGTGGEDEQFF
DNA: TGTGCCAGCAGCATCCGGGCCCTCTTCAAGCGAGGGACAGGGGGTGAGGATGAGCAGTTCTTC

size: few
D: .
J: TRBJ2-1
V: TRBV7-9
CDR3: CASRSGYDNEQFF
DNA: TGTGCCAGCAGGTCGGGGTACGACAATGAGCAGTTCTTC

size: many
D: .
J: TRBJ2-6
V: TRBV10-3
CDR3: CAISDFGANVLTF
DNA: TGTGCCATCAGTGACTTCGGGGCCAACGTCCTGACTTTC

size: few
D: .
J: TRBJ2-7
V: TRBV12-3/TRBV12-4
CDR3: CASSLTGTHSYEQYF
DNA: TGTGCCAGCAGTTTAACCGGGACCCACTCCTACGAGCAGTACTTC

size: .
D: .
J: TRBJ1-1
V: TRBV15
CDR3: CATSARSLNTEAFF
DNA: TGTGCCACCAGCGCCCGGTCTCTAAACACTGAAGCTTTCTTT

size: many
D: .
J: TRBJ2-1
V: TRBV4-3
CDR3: CATTTDEGTGHEQFF
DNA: TGCGCCACTACCACGGATGAGGGCACAGGCCATGAGCAGTTCTTC

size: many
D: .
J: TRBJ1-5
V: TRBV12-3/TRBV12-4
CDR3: CASSLNSPGSNQPQHF
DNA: TGTGCCAGCAGTTTAAACAGTCCGGGCAGCAATCAGCCCCAGCATTTT

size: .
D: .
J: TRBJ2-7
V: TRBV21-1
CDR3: CASSKEGVMGDRRYSYEQYF
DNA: TGTGCCAGCAGCAAAGAAGGAGTGATGGGAGACAGGAGGTATTCCTACGAGCAGTACTTC

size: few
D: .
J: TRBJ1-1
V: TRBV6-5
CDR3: CASSYSPGTMNTEAFF
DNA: TGTGCCAGCAGTTACTCGCCAGGGACCATGAACACTGAAGCTTTCTTT

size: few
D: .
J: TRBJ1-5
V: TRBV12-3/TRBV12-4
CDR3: CASSRQNIDRVPQHF
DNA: TGTGCCAGCAGTCGACAAAATATAGACCGCGTTCCCCAGCATTTT

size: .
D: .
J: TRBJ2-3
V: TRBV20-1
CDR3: CSESEGGTDTQYF
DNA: TGCAGTGAAAGTGAGGGGGGGACAGATACGCAGTATTTT

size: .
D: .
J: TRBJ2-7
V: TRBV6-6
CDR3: CASSPTATTYEQYF
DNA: TGTGCCAGCAGCCCGACGGCGACTACCTACGAGCAGTACTTC

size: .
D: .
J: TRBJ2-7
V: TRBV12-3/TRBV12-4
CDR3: CASSFEGSLWYF
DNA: TGTGCCAGCAGTTTCGAGGGTTCACTATGGTACTTC

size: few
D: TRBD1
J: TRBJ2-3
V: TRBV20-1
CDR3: CSARTGGVDPDTQYF
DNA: TGCAGTGCTCGGACAGGGGGCGTCGACCCAGATACGCAGTATTTT

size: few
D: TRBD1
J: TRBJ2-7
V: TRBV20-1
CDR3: CSARFDRGNYEQYF
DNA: TGCAGTGCTAGATTCGACAGGGGGAACTACGAGCAGTACTTC

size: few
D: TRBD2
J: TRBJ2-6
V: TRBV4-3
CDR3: CASSQDREGDPGANVLTF
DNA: TGCGCCAGCAGCCAAGATCGGGAGGGGGACCCTGGGGCCAACGTCCTGACTTTC

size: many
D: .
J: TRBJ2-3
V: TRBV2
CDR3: CASSALDTQYF
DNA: TGTGCCAGCAGTGCTTTAGATACGCAGTATTTT

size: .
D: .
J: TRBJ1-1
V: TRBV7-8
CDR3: CASSLGQGRGTEAFF
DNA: TGTGCCAGCAGCTTAGGCCAGGGGCGGGGGACTGAAGCTTTCTTT

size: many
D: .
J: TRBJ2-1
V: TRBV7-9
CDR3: CASSLSYYFNEQFF
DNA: TGTGCCAGCAGCTTATCTTACTACTTCAATGAGCAGTTCTTC

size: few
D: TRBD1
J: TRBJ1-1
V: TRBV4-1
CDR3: CASSREPTGEGTEAFF
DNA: TGCGCCAGCAGCCGAGAGCCGACAGGGGAGGGCACTGAAGCTTTCTTT

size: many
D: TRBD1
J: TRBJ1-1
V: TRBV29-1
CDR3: CSVEGKGGQMNTEAFF
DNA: TGCAGCGTTGAAGGAAAAGGGGGCCAAATGAACACTGAAGCTTTCTTT

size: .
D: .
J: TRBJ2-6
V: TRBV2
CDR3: CASSEAGTGNAYMSGANVLTF
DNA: TGTGCCAGCAGTGAAGCTGGAACAGGGAACGCTTATATGTCTGGGGCCAACGTCCTGACTTTC

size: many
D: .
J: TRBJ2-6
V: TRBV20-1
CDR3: CSASYGQSGANVLTF
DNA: TGCAGTGCTAGTTACGGGCAGTCTGGGGCCAACGTCCTGACTTTC

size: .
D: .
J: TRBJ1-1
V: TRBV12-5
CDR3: CASGLVLGEATEAFF
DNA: TGTGCTAGTGGTTTGGTACTGGGGGAGGCCACTGAAGCTTTCTTT

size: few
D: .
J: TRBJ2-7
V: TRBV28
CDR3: CASRSWQDQQYF
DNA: TGTGCCAGCAGAAGCTGGCAGGATCAGCAGTACTTC

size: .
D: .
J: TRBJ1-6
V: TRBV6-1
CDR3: CASHTGPNSPLHF
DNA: TGTGCCAGTCATACAGGGCCCAATTCACCCCTCCACTTT

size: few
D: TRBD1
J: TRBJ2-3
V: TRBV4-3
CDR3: CASSQAAGGYEEDTQYF
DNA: TGCGCCAGCAGCCAAGCGGCAGGGGGCTATGAGGAAGATACGCAGTATTTT

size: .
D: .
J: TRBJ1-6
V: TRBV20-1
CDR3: CSAREYSSYNSPLHF
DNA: TGCAGTGCTAGAGAGTACAGCTCCTATAATTCACCCCTCCACTTT

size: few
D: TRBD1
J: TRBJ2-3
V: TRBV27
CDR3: CANPPRQGEDTQYF
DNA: TGTGCCAATCCGCCCCGACAGGGGGAGGATACGCAGTATTTT

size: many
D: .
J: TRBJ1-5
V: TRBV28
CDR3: CASMVDTYQPQHF
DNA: TGTGCCAGCATGGTCGACACCTATCAGCCCCAGCATTTT

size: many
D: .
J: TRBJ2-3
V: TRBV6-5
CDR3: CASSRGGATDTQYF
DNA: TGTGCCAGCAGTAGGGGGGGCGCCACAGATACGCAGTATTTT

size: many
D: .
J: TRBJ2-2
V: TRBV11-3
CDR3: CASSQRRDGELFF
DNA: TGTGCCAGCAGCCAGAGACGGGACGGGGAGCTGTTTTTT

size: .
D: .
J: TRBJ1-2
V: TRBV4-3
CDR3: CASSQDLTADGYTF
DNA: TGCGCCAGCAGCCAAGATCTGACAGCGGATGGCTACACCTTC

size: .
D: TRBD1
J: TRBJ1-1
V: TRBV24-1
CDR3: CATSDTYRGDEAFF
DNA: TGTGCCACCAGTGATACATACAGGGGGGATGAAGCTTTCTTT

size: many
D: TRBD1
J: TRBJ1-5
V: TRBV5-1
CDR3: CASSSPGQELGGNQPQHF
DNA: TGCGCCAGCAGCTCGCCGGGACAGGAGTTAGGGGGCAATCAGCCCCAGCATTTT

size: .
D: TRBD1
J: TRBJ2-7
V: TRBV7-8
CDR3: CASGTGGSYEQYF
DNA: TGTGCCAGCGGAACAGGGGGCTCCTACGAGCAGTACTTC

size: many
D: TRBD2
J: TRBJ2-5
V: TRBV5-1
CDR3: CASSLGLAGAQETQYF
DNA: TGCGCCAGCAGCTTGGGACTAGCGGGGGCTCAAGAGACCCAGTACTTC

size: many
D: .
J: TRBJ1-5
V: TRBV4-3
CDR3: CASSQGVISNQPQHF
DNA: TGCGCCAGCAGCCAAGGGGTCATTAGCAATCAGCCCCAGCATTTT

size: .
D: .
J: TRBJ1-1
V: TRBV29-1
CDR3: CSVRGGLTTGQNTEAFF
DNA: TGCAGCGTTCGGGGGGGGCTCACCACCGGGCAGAACACTGAAGCTTTCTTT

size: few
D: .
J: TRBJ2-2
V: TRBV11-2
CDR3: CASTHLGAVPTGELFF
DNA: TGTGCCAGCACCCACCTGGGGGCAGTACCCACCGGGGAGCTGTTTTTT

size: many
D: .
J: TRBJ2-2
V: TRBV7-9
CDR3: CASSLALSPNTGELFF
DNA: TGTGCCAGCAGCTTAGCGTTATCCCCGAACACCGGGGAGCTGTTTTTT